Shown below are 25 T cell receptor beta chains from a single sample sequenced in a study of blood T cell repertoires in COVID-19. Repertoires were generated with immunoSEQ multiplex PCR, while TCRdb's copy carries only in-frame clones and drops some. The data hold roughly 70,000 clones, with around 80% observed a single time. The specimen sequenced was peripheral blood. Receptor source: a human donor in a cohort sampled during active COVID-19.

This CDR3 is CAISGPEAGTGELFF. The CDR3 DNA sequence: TGTGCCATCAGCGGTCCCGAGGCTGGCACCGGGGAGCTGTTTTTT. The rearrangement joins TRBV10-3 to TRBJ2-2; no reliable D call. Germline V gene lookup returns CDR1 ENHRY and CDR2 SYGVKD. The CDR3 is 15 amino acids. The V end lost 6 bases, the J end lost 4 bases, and 15 bases lay between the germline ends.

In DNA, the CDR3 is TGCGCCAGCAGCTGGGGCGGCTCGGAAGAGCCCCAGCATTTT. Its translation is CASSWGGSEEPQHF. V is TRBV5-1 and J is TRBJ1-5; tentative D call: TRBD1 (5 bases). Germline CDR1 and CDR2: SGHRS and YFSETQ. V was trimmed by 3 bases and J by 8 bases, leaving 15 bases between them. The CDR3 has 14 residues.

This chain joins TRBV4-3 and TRBJ2-4; TRBD2 aligns across 10 bases. V shed 2 bases and J 7 bases; nucleotides not matched to a gene: 5. This CDR3 has 15 residues. In germline, CDR1 is LGHNA, CDR2 YSLEER. The CDR3 protein is CASSQQPGLANIQYF. For the CDR3, the DNA is TGCGCCAGCAGCCAACAACCGGGACTAGCGAACATTCAGTACTTC.

In this sample, this clone turned up a few times. V gene TRBV10-1 combines with J gene TRBJ2-3; D not certain. The germline V and J ends were trimmed by 5 bases and 10 bases, with 16 bases remaining between them. The CDR3 extends over 13 amino acids. CDR1 WNHNN and CDR2 SYGVQD come from the germline V gene (reference sequence). The CDR3 loop is CASSPTAPSPQYF. Here the CDR3 DNA reads TGCGCCAGCAGTCCTACCGCACCCTCACCGCAGTATTTT.

The genes are TRBV5-6 and TRBJ1-1, with D perhaps TRBD1 (6 bases). There are 14 residues in the CDR3. Between the trimmed V and J ends, which lost 1 base and 5 bases, there was a span of 12 bases. CDR1 is SGHDT and CDR2 is YYEEEE in the germline V gene. CDR3 DNA: TGTGCCAGCAGCTTGTTCCAGGGGTGGACTGAAGCTTTCTTT. Translating it yields CASSLFQGWTEAFF.

This clone was detected many times. V is TRBV7-9 and J is TRBJ2-7; perhaps TRBD1 as D (7 bases). This CDR3 comprises 14 residues. The V end was cut by 1 base, the J end by 6 bases, with 13 bases between. Per the germline V gene, CDR1 is SEHNR and CDR2 is FQNEAQ (reference sequence). This chain's CDR3 is CASSLGGQGGEQYF. DNA of the CDR3: TGTGCCAGCAGCTTAGGAGGTCAGGGGGGCGAGCAGTACTTC.

This chain connects TRBV30 to TRBJ1-6; D may be TRBD1 (5 bases). Per germline, CDR1 GTSNPN and CDR2 SVGIG (reference sequence). Trimming pared 4 bases from V and 7 bases from J, leaving 20 bases between. The CDR3 length is 16 residues. The CDR3 DNA reads as TGTGCCTGGATGGGAAGGGCAGGGCGGATGAATTCACCCCTCCACTTT. The encoded protein is CAWMGRAGRMNSPLHF.

CDR3 protein: CSVDAGVNTEAFF. The DNA for the CDR3 is TGCAGCGTTGATGCAGGGGTGAACACTGAAGCTTTCTTT. The chain recombines TRBV29-1 with TRBJ1-1; the D gene is possibly TRBD1 (6 bases). Trimming shortened V by 3 bases and J by 0 bases, and 8 bases separated the two germline ends. Germline lookup yields CDR1 SQVTM and CDR2 ANQGSEA. The CDR3 covers 13 residues.

The chain employs TRBV5-5 and TRBJ2-1; 9 bases are a match to TRBD1. Germline V CDR1 and CDR2: SGHKS, YYEKEE (reference sequence). This CDR3 comprises 12 residues. With V trimmed by 4 bases and J by 12 bases, 5 bases remained unmatched. CDR3 protein: CASSVSTGGQFF. DNA of the CDR3: TGTGCCAGCAGCGTCTCGACAGGGGGGCAGTTCTTC.

CDR3 sequence reads: CASSLFPGLAFNEQFF. In DNA, the CDR3 is TGTGCCAGCAGTTTATTCCCCGGACTAGCCTTCAATGAGCAGTTCTTC. The chain joins TRBV27 to TRBJ2-1; 8 positions agree with TRBD2. Germline CDR1 and CDR2: MNHEY and SMNVEV (reference sequence). The CDR3 is made up of 16 amino acids. The trim removed 1 base at V and 6 bases at J, leaving 8 bases unmatched.

This clone was seen a single time. The chain links TRBV15 to TRBJ1-3, with D unclear. In germline, CDR1 is LNHNV, CDR2 YYDKDF (reference sequence). V lost 1 base and J 2 bases, leaving 12 bases between the germline ends. CDR3 size: 16 residues. CDR3 residues: CATSRVGGGAGNTIYF. In DNA form, the CDR3 reads TGTGCCACCAGCAGAGTAGGCGGCGGAGCTGGAAACACCATATATTTT.

This clone showed up just once. The V and J genes are TRBV6-6 and TRBJ1-4; no reliable D call. V lost 7 bases to trimming and J lost 8 bases, with 14 bases between them. The CDR3 covers 13 residues. Germline V gene sequence: CDR1 MNHNY, CDR2 SVGAGI (reference sequence). This chain's CDR3 is CASNPWPGEKLFF. DNA of the CDR3: TGTGCCAGCAACCCATGGCCGGGGGAAAAACTGTTTTTT.

The V gene is TRBV2, the J gene TRBJ2-5; 7 bases map to TRBD1. Looked up from germline, CDR1 is SNHLY and CDR2 is FYNNEI. V lost 5 bases and J lost 1; bases outside the gene matches: 4. The CDR3 is 14 residues long. CDR3 coding DNA: TGTGCCAGCAGTTACGGGACAGTCCAAGAGACCCAGTACTTC. Protein product: CASSYGTVQETQYF. Full variable domain (rest looked up from reference TRBV2 and TRBJ2-5): EPEVTQTPSHQVTQMGQEVILRCVPISNHLYFYWYRQILGQKVEFLVSFYNNEISEKSEIFDDQFSVERPDGSNFTLKIRSTKLEDSAMYFCASSYGTVQETQYFGPGTRLLVL.

This chain connects TRBV7-2 to TRBJ1-2, with D perhaps TRBD1 (6 bases). The germline CDR1 and CDR2 sequences are SGHTA and FQGNSA. V dropped 4 bases and J dropped 4 bases, with 19 bases sitting between them. CDR3 length equals 16 residues. CDR3 bases: TGTGCCAGCAGCTGGGGGGGCTTACGGTCTGGCTATGGCTACACCTTC. Protein product: CASSWGGLRSGYGYTF.

CDR3 in DNA: TGTGCCAGCAGCTTGGCCCGGGGTACGGGCTACACCTTC. It translates to CASSLARGTGYTF. This sequence joins TRBV5-4 and TRBJ1-2; D is uncertain. The CDR3 has 13 residues. Trimming stripped 0 bases from V and 8 bases from J, with 11 bases between. Per the germline V gene, CDR1 is SGHNT and CDR2 is YYREEE (reference sequence).

As to this clone: A junction end diverges from the germline sequence, so it may reflect a read error. The chain uses TRBV19 and TRBJ1-4; 9 bases map to TRBD1. The germline gives CDR1 LNHDA, CDR2 SQIVND (reference sequence). The CDR3 sequence is 17 residues long. The CDR3 coding sequence is TGTGCCAGCAGTACGGGACAGGGAATCCAGCTCGGTGAAAAACTGTTTTTT. This codes for CASSTGQGIQLGEKLFF.

This clone was observed a few times. Other DNA sequences from this sample encode an identical CDR3 as well. The chain carries TRBV28 and TRBJ2-7; no clear D. Germline CDR1 and CDR2: MDHEN and SYDVKM. CDR3 length: 12 residues. Trimming cost V 3 bases and J 1 base, with 4 bases left between them. CDR3 coding DNA: TGTGCCAGCAGTTTCAGTTCCTACGAGCAGTACTTC. Encoded protein: CASSFSSYEQYF.

This sequence joins TRBV10-3 and TRBJ2-1, with 14 bases fitting TRBD2. Trimming removed 8 bases from V and 4 bases from J; junction bases left unmatched: 4. Germline CDR1 and CDR2: ENHRY and SYGVKD. The CDR3 extends over 15 amino acids. The CDR3, as DNA: TGTGCCATCGGGACTAGCGGGAGTAAGTACAATGAGCAGTTCTTC. Protein product: CAIGTSGSKYNEQFF.

The chain has TRBV19 and TRBJ1-2, with D maybe TRBD1 (6 bases). Trimming shortened V by 7 bases and J by 7 bases, and 25 bases separated the two germline ends. Germline CDR1 reads LNHDA; CDR2 reads SQIVND (reference sequence). The CDR3 covers 16 residues. The CDR3 is CASNPRPQGGALGYTF. The CDR3 nucleotides read TGTGCCAGTAACCCAAGACCACAAGGGGGGGCGCTTGGCTACACCTTC.

This clone appeared once. This chain uses TRBV5-1 with TRBJ2-7; a possible D gene is TRBD1 (6 bases). Germline V gene lookup returns CDR1 SGHRS and CDR2 YFSETQ. The CDR3 has 16 amino acids. V gave up 0 bases and J gave up 3 bases, with 16 bases separating them. CDR3 sequence reads: CASSLGWIGGFYEQYF. CDR3 bases: TGCGCCAGCAGCTTGGGTTGGATAGGGGGTTTCTACGAGCAGTACTTC. Variable domain in full (rest from reference TRBV5-1 and TRBJ2-7): KAGVTQTPRYLIKTRGQQVTLSCSPISGHRSVSWYQQTPGQGLQFLFEYFSETQRNKGNFPGRFSGRQFSNSRSEMNVSTLELGDSALYLCASSLGWIGGFYEQYFGPGTRLTVT.

The rearrangement links TRBV9 to TRBJ1-5, with 8 positions matching TRBD1. Germline loops: CDR1 SGDLS, CDR2 YYNGEE. V trimming: 3 bases; J trimming: 3 bases; junction bases outside the gene matches: 5. This CDR3 region has 15 residues. CDR3 region: CASSALRGPNQPQHF. The CDR3 bases are TGTGCCAGCAGCGCTCTCAGGGGGCCCAATCAGCCCCAGCATTTT.

V usage is TRBV5-4 and J usage is TRBJ2-2, with 8 bases lining up with TRBD2. The CDR3 covers 15 residues. Germline V gives CDR1 SGHNT, CDR2 YYREEE (reference sequence). J gave up 4 bases and V 1 base, and 3 bases lay outside the gene matches. The CDR3 DNA reads TGTGCCAGCAGCTTGTCCGGGGGGGGCACCGGGGAGCTGTTTTTT. It specifies CASSLSGGGTGELFF.

The V call is TRBV14, the J call TRBJ2-7; possibly TRBD2 for D (5 bases). This CDR3 is 15 amino acids long. Trimming left V 0 bases short and J 0 bases short, with 9 bases between. CDR1 and CDR2 from the germline V gene are SGHDN and FVKESK. CDR3 nucleotides: TGTGCCAGCAGCCAAGAAAGGGAGAGCTCCTACGAGCAGTACTTC. Its translation: CASSQERESSYEQYF.

The genes are TRBV3-1 (or the pseudogene TRBV3-2) and TRBJ1-1, with D tentatively TRBD1 (6 bases). V shed 4 bases and J shed 2 bases, with 14 bases lying between them. CDR1 and CDR2 from the germline V gene are LGHDT and YNNKEL (reference sequence). CDR3 size: 15 residues. DNA for the CDR3: TGTGCCAGCAGCCCCCACCAGGGGTCTAACACTGAAGCTTTCTTT. It specifies CASSPHQGSNTEAFF.

V is TRBV19 and J is TRBJ1-1; the D gene is possibly TRBD1 (5 bases). The germline gives CDR1 LNHDA, CDR2 SQIVND (reference sequence). V lost 3 bases, J lost 4 bases, and 12 bases lay in between. The CDR3 spans 14 residues. CDR3 bases: TGTGCCAGTAGTATTGCCGGGGGAGCCACTGAAGCTTTCTTT. The encoded protein is CASSIAGGATEAFF.